This passage covers 9 T cell receptor beta chains from one sample sequenced in a study of early T cells in non-severe SARS-CoV-2 infection. TCRdb reprocessed the 5' RACE reads with MiXCR, giving one entry per CDR3 protein. The sample records roughly 51,000 distinct CDR3 sequences, more than 5.5% being singletons. This sample comprised whole blood, obtained at baseline. These receptors came from an adult who was a healthcare worker with PCR-confirmed SARS-CoV-2 infection or an uninfected control (not recorded which).

The J gene is TRBJ1-4, the V gene TRBV19; 7 nucleotides agree with TRBD1. The CDR3 runs to 13 residues. Germline lookup yields CDR1 LNHDA and CDR2 SQIVND (reference sequence). The V segment lost 6 bases and the J segment 2 bases; nucleotides outside the gene matches: 0. The CDR3 here is CASRQGTNEKLFF. The CDR3 coding sequence is TGTGCCAGTAGACAGGGGACTAATGAAAAACTGTTTTTT.

This clonotype was picked up many times. The chain links TRBV15 to TRBJ2-5; TRBD2 aligns across 8 bases. Germline assignment: CDR1 LNHNV and CDR2 YYDKDF (reference sequence). The CDR3 consists of 15 residues. The V gene end was trimmed by 0 bases and the J gene end by 4 bases; junction bases not matched to a gene: 4. This CDR3 is CATSRERLAGETQYF. CDR3 coding DNA: TGTGCCACCAGCAGAGAGAGGCTAGCGGGAGAGACCCAGTACTTC.

This clonotype was seen a handful of times. The gene calls are TRBV28 and TRBJ2-2; 9 bases line up with TRBD1. The CDR3 sequence is 15 residues long. The V and J ends lost 6 bases and 4 bases, in that order; junction bases with no gene match: 6. Germline V lookup: CDR1 MDHEN, CDR2 SYDVKM. CDR3 sequence: CASRGRDRVTGELFF. DNA of the CDR3: TGTGCCAGCAGAGGCCGGGACAGGGTCACCGGGGAGCTGTTTTTT.

This clonotype was observed at least ten times. The chain carries TRBV7-9 and TRBJ2-3, with D possibly being TRBD1 or TRBD2 (6 bases each). Trimming removed 1 base at V and 4 bases at J, with 12 bases between. The CDR3 has 15 residues. CDR1 SEHNR and CDR2 FQNEAQ come from the germline V gene (reference sequence). CDR3 nucleotide sequence: TGTGCCAGCAGCTTAGGGCCGGGGGCCGCAGATACGCAGTATTTT. It specifies CASSLGPGAADTQYF.

This clonotype was picked up many times. The rearrangement uses TRBV6-5 and TRBJ1-4; no clear D. The CDR3 length is 14 residues. V was pared by 8 bases and J by 0 bases, with 10 bases between. Germline V gene lookup returns CDR1 MNHEY and CDR2 SVGAGI. The CDR3 region is CASGLIATNEKLFF. DNA of the CDR3: TGTGCCAGCGGTCTGATTGCAACTAATGAAAAACTGTTTTTT.

This clonotype has more than one count but fewer than ten. V is TRBV20-1 and J is TRBJ2-1; 12 positions match TRBD2. The length of the CDR3 is 16 residues. The V gene end was trimmed by 2 bases and the J gene end by 2 bases; junction bases not matched to a gene: 4. Germline CDR1 is DFQATT and CDR2 is SNEGSKA (reference sequence). CDR3 in amino acids: CSARFSSGGAYNEQFF. CDR3 sequence (DNA): TGCAGTGCTAGATTCTCTAGCGGGGGGGCCTACAATGAGCAGTTCTTC.

The chain has TRBV20-1 and TRBJ2-1, with 13 bases that match TRBD2. The germline V gene has CDR1 DFQATT and CDR2 SNEGSKA (reference sequence). Unmatched junction bases numbered 8, after V lost 3 bases and J lost 0 bases. This CDR3 spans 18 amino acids. Here the CDR3 reads CSASGGLAGSSSYNEQFF. Here the CDR3 DNA reads TGCAGTGCTAGTGGGGGACTAGCGGGGTCCAGCTCCTACAATGAGCAGTTCTTC.

Concerning this clonotype: Relative to the germline gene, one junction end is altered; a read error may explain this. The chain has TRBV18 and TRBJ2-7; 7 bases line up with TRBD1. The CDR3 is made up of 13 amino acids. In germline, CDR1 is KGHSH, CDR2 LQKENI. CDR3: CASSPGQTYDQYF. The CDR3 DNA reads as TGTGCCAGCTCACCGGGACAGACCTACGATCAGTACTTC.

This chain connects TRBV20-1 to TRBJ2-5; 12 bases align to TRBD2. The germline V gene has CDR1 DFQATT and CDR2 SNEGSKA (reference sequence). V shed 0 bases and J 5 bases; nucleotides not matched to a gene: 13. The length of the CDR3 is 18 residues. CDR3 sequence (DNA): TGCAGTGCTAGAGATCGTCGGCCTAGCGGGGGGGCCGGGGAGACCCAGTACTTC. This encodes CSARDRRPSGGAGETQYF.